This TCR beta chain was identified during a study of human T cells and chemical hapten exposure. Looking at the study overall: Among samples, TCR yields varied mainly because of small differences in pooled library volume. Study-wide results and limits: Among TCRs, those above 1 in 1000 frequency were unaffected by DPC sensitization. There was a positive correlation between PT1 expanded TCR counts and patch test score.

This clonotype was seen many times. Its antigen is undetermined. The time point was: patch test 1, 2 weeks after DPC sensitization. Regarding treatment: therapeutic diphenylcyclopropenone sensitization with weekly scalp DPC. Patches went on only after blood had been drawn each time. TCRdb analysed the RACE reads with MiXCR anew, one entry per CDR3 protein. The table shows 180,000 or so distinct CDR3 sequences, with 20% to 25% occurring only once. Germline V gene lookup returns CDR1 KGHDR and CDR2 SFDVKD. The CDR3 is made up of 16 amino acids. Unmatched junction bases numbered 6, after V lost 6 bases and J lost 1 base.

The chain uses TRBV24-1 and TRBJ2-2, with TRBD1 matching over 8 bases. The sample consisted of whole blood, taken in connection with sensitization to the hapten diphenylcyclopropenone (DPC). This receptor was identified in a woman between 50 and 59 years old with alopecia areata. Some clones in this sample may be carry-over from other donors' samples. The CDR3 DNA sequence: TGTGCCACCAGTACCAGTGGGACAGGGAACACCGGGGAGCTGTTTTTT. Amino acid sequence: CATSTSGTGNTGELFF.